This T cell receptor (beta chain) was retrieved from a study of identical twins. Study outcomes and limitations: Twins showed weaker excess sharing in their beta out-of-frame sequences.

Details on this clonotype: Its antigen remains unknown. A junction boundary mismatches the germline segment, possibly from a read error.

TCRdb re-analysed the 5' RACE reads in MiXCR, keeping a single row per CDR3 protein. Of about 810,000 distinct CDR3 sequences in the sample, over 9% were seen once. The CDR3 runs to 12 residues. Germline V gene lookup returns CDR1 ENHRY and CDR2 SYGVKD. These data also featured in a second study, about yellow fever vaccine responses in identical twins.

This TCR came from a woman younger than 35 in good health. This chain connects TRBV10-3 to TRBJ2-7; 7 nucleotides agree with TRBD2. Sequencing was performed on PBMCs. The CDR3 nucleotides are TGTGCCACCAGTCCAGCGGGGTACGAGCAGTACTTC. This translates into CATSPAGYEQYF.